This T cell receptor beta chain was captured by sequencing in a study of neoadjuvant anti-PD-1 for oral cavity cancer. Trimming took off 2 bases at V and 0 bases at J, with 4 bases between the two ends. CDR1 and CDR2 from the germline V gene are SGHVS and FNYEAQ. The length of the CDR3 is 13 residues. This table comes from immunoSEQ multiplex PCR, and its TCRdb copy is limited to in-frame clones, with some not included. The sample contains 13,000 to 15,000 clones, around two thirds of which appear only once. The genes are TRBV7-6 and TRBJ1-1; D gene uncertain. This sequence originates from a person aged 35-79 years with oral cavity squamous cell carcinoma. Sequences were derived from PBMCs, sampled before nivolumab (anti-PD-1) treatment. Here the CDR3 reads CASSLQMNTEAFF. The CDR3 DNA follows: TGTGCCAGCAGCTTACAGATGAACACTGAAGCTTTCTTT.